The T cell receptor (beta chain) described here comes from a study of PD-1 blockade in classical Hodgkin lymphoma. Overall study results and limits: Patients with an early start, nivolumab under 1 year after ASCT, were excluded.

The repertoire was sequenced with immunoSEQ multiplex PCR; TCRdb's copy has only in-frame clones and lacks some. The sample includes 20,000 to 25,000 clones, around 70% of them seen just once. The CDR3 contains 11 residues. V was clipped by 0 bases and J by 4 bases, with 4 bases between them. Per the germline V gene, CDR1 is SQVTM and CDR2 is ANQGSEA. This clone was observed a few times. Its matching antigen is unknown. Autologous stem cell transplantation was followed by relapse in every patient, and brentuximab vedotin exposure varied. Sequenced material: peripheral blood mononuclear cells (PBMCs), taken at baseline. The sequence derives from a human donor with classical Hodgkin lymphoma. V is TRBV29-1 and J is TRBJ2-7; no definite D call. CDR3 amino acids: CSVEEGYEQYF. The CDR3 coding sequence is TGCAGCGTTGAAGAAGGGTACGAGCAGTACTTC.